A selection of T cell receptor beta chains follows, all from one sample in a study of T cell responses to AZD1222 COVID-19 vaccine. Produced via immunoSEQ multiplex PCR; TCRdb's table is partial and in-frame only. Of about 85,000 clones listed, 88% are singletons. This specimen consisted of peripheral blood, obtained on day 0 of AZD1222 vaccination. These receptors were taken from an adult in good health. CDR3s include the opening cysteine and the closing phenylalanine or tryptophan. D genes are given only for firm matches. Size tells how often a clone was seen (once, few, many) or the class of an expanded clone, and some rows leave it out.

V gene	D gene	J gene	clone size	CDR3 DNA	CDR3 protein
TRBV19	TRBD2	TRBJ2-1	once	TGTGCCAGTAGTATTAGGGGCCTAGCGGGAAACAATGAGCAGTTCTTC	CASSIRGLAGNNEQFF
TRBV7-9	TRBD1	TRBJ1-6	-	TGTGCCAGCAGGACAGGGATGGATAATTCACCCCTCCACTTT	CASRTGMDNSPLHF
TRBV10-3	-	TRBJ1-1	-	TGTGCCATCACGGAGGGGAACAGGGTGAACACTGAAGCTTTCTTT	CAITEGNRVNTEAFF
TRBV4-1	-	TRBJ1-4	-	TGCGCCAGCAGCCAAGTTGCCAGGGATAATGAAAAACTGTTTTTT	CASSQVARDNEKLFF
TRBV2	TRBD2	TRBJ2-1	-	TGTGCCAGCAGCGAAGGTCCGGGGGGAGGGGTCAATGAGCAGTTCTTC	CASSEGPGGGVNEQFF
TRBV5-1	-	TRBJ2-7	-	TGCGCCAGCAGCTTTAACAGCGGTGGTTGGTACTTC	CASSFNSGGWYF
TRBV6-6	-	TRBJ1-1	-	TGTGCCAGCAGTAAACAGGTCAACACTGAAGCTTTCTTT	CASSKQVNTEAFF
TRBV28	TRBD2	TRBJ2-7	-	TGTGCCAGCAGTTTCTCAGGGAACCTACTAGCGGGGCTCTACGAGCAGTACTTC	CASSFSGNLLAGLYEQYF
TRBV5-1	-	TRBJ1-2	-	TGCGCCAGCAGCTTGGCCGGGGCAGGAAACTATGGCTACACCTTC	CASSLAGAGNYGYTF
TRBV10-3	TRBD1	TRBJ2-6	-	TGTGCCAGTTTGGACAGGGCCTCTGGGGCCAACGTCCTGACTTTC	CASLDRASGANVLTF
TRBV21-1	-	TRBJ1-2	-	TGTGCCAGCAGCAAAGTATATCCGCGAACTAACTATGGCTACACCTTC	CASSKVYPRTNYGYTF
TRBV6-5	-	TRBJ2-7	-	TGTGCCAGCGGGCCAACTTGGCAGTCCTACGAGCAGTACTTC	CASGPTWQSYEQYF
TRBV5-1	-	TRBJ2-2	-	TGCGCCAGCAGCCCCGACGCCCGAGGCGGGTCCGGGGAGCTGTTTTTT	CASSPDARGGSGELFF
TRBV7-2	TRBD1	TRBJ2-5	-	TGTGCCAGCAAACTGGTCCAGGGGGCAGTAATCGGAGAGACCCAGTACTTC	CASKLVQGAVIGETQYF
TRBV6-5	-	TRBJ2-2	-	TGTGCCAGCAGGGGCCCCTCTAGCGACACCGGGGAGCTGTTTTTT	CASRGPSSDTGELFF
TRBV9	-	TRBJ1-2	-	TGTGCCAGCAGCGTAGAGGAAAACTATGGCTACACCTTC	CASSVEENYGYTF
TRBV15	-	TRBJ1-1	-	TGTGCCACCAGCAGAGGCCCAGTAGGGATATCTGAAGCTTTCTTT	CATSRGPVGISEAFF
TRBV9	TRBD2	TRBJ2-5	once	TGTGCCAGCAGCCCAGGGGGTCTAGCGGGAGCCGAGACCCAGTACTTC	CASSPGGLAGAETQYF
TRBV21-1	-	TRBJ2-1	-	TGTGCCAGCAGCAAAGACCCCTCTTCGGCCGCAGTCAGTGAGCAGTTCTTC	CASSKDPSSAAVSEQFF
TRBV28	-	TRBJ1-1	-	TGTGCCAGCAGTTTACGGTTGAGGGGCGGCACTGAAGCTTTCTTT	CASSLRLRGGTEAFF
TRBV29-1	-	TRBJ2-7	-	TGCAGCGTTGTAGGGGGGCAAAGCTCCTACGAGCAGTACTTC	CSVVGGQSSYEQYF
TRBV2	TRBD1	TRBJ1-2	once	TGTGCCAGCAGTGGTTGGACAGGGGAAAACTATGGCTACACCTTC	CASSGWTGENYGYTF
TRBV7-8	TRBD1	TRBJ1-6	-	TGTGCCAGCAGCTTAGGGCAGGGGGAGCCGGCCCTCCACTTT	CASSLGQGEPALHF
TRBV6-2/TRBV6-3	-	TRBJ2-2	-	TGTGCCAGCAGTTACCGGCAAAAACCCCTGGGCGGGGAGCTGTTTTTT	CASSYRQKPLGGELFF
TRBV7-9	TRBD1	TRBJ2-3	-	TGTGCCAGCAGCTTACCAGGGGACAGGGGGAAGTATTTT	CASSLPGDRGKYF
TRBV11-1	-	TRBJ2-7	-	TGTGCCAGCAGCTTAGGAGTTGGGGGTATCTACGAGCAGTACTTC	CASSLGVGGIYEQYF
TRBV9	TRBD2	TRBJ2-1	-	TGTGCCAGCAGCGTAGCCTATCCAGCGGGAGACACCAATGAGCAGTTCTTC	CASSVAYPAGDTNEQFF
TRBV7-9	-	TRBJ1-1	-	TGTGCCAGCTCCTTCAGAACTGAAGCTTTCTTT	CASSFRTEAFF
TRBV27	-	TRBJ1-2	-	TGTGCCAGCAGCGAGGGACCCTACGGCTACACCTTC	CASSEGPYGYTF
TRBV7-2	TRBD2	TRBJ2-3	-	TGTGCCAGCAGCAGAAGCGCCGGGAGGGCCGGAGATACGCAGTATTTT	CASSRSAGRAGDTQYF
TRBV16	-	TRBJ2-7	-	TGTGCCAGCTCGAAACTGGGGAGGACTCCCACGGGGGAGCAGTACTTC	CASSKLGRTPTGEQYF
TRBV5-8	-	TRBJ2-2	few	TGTGCCAGCAGCTTGGAACCCCTTCGCGGTAATGCCGGGGAGCTGTTTTTT	CASSLEPLRGNAGELFF
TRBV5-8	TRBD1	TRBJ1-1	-	TGTGCCAGCAGCTCTCGACAGGGCGGCACTGAAGCTTTCTTT	CASSSRQGGTEAFF
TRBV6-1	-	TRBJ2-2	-	TGTGCCAGCAGTGAAGCGCTAATCACCGGGGAGCTGTTTTTT	CASSEALITGELFF
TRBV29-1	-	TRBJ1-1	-	TGCAGCGTTGAAGTAACACGGAACACTGAAGCTTTCTTT	CSVEVTRNTEAFF